The T cell receptor (beta chain) under discussion was sequenced for a study of regulatory T cells in long-lasting Graves disease. Study-wide findings and caveats: Persistent Graves' patients showed less TCR diversity than newly diagnosed patients showed. Preferential use of TRBV28, TRBJ1-2 and TRBJ2-5 was seen in persistent disease.

This clonotype was counted a few times. Its antigen remains unidentified. Specified time point: newly diagnosed GD, antithyroid drugs for less than 3 months. The TCR library was prepared using RNA isolated from PBMCs. CDR1 and CDR2 from the germline V gene are LNHDA and SQIVND (reference sequence). The length of the CDR3 is 15 residues. Unmatched junction bases numbered 10, after V lost 3 bases and J lost 10 bases. According to the study, TCR beta libraries were built with iRepertoire HTBI primers and CDR3-region Arm-PCR. TCRdb re-derived calls from the multiplex PCR reads in MiXCR, one entry per CDR3 protein. In the table there are about 470,000 distinct CDR3 sequences, about 15% of which are singletons. The same data also contributed to another study, on T cells in Graves' hyperthyroidism and ophthalmopathy. From that paper: The definition of stable Graves' hyperthyroidism was no ophthalmopathy progression within 18 months. Patients showing uncontrolled infection, other autoimmune disease, pregnancy or lactation were ineligible.

V is TRBV19 and J is TRBJ2-1, with TRBD2 matching over 9 bases. This TCR came from a woman aged 25 to 39 with Graves disease. The source material was peripheral blood mononuclear cells (PBMCs), sampled at new diagnosis, from a patient treated with antithyroid drugs. The CDR3 nucleotides are TGTGCCAGTAGTATGGGCGGGAGGGGTAATCAGGAGCAGTTCTTC. Its translation: CASSMGGRGNQEQFF.